The 20 T cell receptor beta chains below were found in one sample sequenced in a study of blood T cell repertoires in COVID-19. Sequencing was performed with immunoSEQ multiplex PCR; in TCRdb, only in-frame clones are kept and a portion is missing. The repertoire consists of 350,000 or so clones, with about 90% occurring once and the leading ten covering under 11%. The sequenced material came from peripheral blood. The receptors derive from a woman in her twenties or thirties with COVID-19, enrolled during active disease.

In the case of this clone: Different DNA sequences within this sample yield the same CDR3. The chain recombines TRBV4-1 with TRBJ2-1; 10 nucleotides agree with TRBD2. The CDR3 has 17 residues. The V gene end was trimmed by 1 base and the J gene end by 0 bases; junction bases not matched to a gene: 3. CDR1 and CDR2 from the germline V gene are MGHRA and YSYEKL. CDR3 DNA: TGCGCCAGCAGCCAAGGGACTAGCGGCAGCTCCTACAATGAGCAGTTCTTC. This sequence encodes CASSQGTSGSSYNEQFF.

The chain uses TRBV6-5 and TRBJ2-7, with TRBD2 matching over 9 bases. This CDR3 has 16 residues. The germline CDR1 and CDR2 sequences are MNHEY and SVGAGI. Trimming at V came to 0 bases and at J to 4 bases, leaving 7 bases not matched to a gene. The CDR3 is CASSYSASGISYEQYF. The CDR3 bases are TGTGCCAGCAGTTACTCCGCTAGCGGGATAAGTTACGAGCAGTACTTC.

The rearrangement joins TRBV27 to TRBJ2-7; the match to TRBD2 covers 7 bases. Germline-derived CDR1 and CDR2 are MNHEY and SMNVEV (reference sequence). The CDR3 has 14 amino acids. V shed 2 bases, J shed 3 bases, and the junction held 4 bases outside the gene matches. DNA for the CDR3: TGTGCCAGCAGTTTAGAAGCTAGCGGCTACGAGCAGTACTTC. This sequence encodes CASSLEASGYEQYF.

The chain couples TRBV6-5 to TRBJ2-6; 9 bases agree with TRBD1. Germline CDR1 MNHEY, CDR2 SVGAGI. The V gene end was trimmed by 4 bases and the J gene end by 3 bases; junction bases not matched to a gene: 4. The CDR3 contains 16 residues. The CDR3 here is CASSWNRGRGANVLTF. CDR3 bases: TGTGCCAGCAGTTGGAACAGGGGGCGTGGGGCCAACGTCCTGACTTTC.

The chain carries TRBV18 and TRBJ2-2, with D possibly being TRBD2 (5 bases). Germline-derived CDR1 and CDR2 are KGHSH and LQKENI. V was trimmed by 0 bases and J by 6 bases, leaving 8 bases between them. The CDR3 is 14 residues long. The CDR3 loop is CASSPPNGAGELFF. CDR3 nucleotides: TGTGCCAGCTCACCACCGAACGGGGCCGGGGAGCTGTTTTTT.

The genes are TRBV14 and TRBJ1-1, with 11 bases aligning to TRBD1. After removal of 2 bases from V and 11 bases from J, the junction contained 10 bases not matched to a gene. Germline V lookup: CDR1 SGHDN, CDR2 FVKESK. The CDR3 is 15 residues long. The CDR3 nucleotides read TGTGCCAGCAGCCAACGGACAGGGGGCAAATTAAGGGCTTTCTTT. Protein: CASSQRTGGKLRAFF.

The V and J genes are TRBV14 and TRBJ2-7; D unresolved. The CDR3 totals 13 residues. Germline CDR1 and CDR2: SGHDN and FVKESK. Between the trimmed V and J ends, which lost 1 base and 4 bases, there was a span of 8 bases. The CDR3 loop reads CASSQVSAYEQYF. CDR3 coding DNA: TGTGCCAGCAGCCAAGTTAGTGCTTACGAGCAGTACTTC.

This clone was recorded a few times. The genes are TRBV7-3 and TRBJ2-7; possible D gene TRBD1, 6 bases. Trimming took off 2 bases at V and 7 bases at J, with 15 bases between the two ends. Germline CDR1 reads SGHTA; CDR2 reads FQGTGA. The CDR3 is 14 amino acids. CDR3 coding DNA: TGTGCCAGCAGCTTAGACTCCGGGACAAGAGAGCAGTACTTC. It codes for CASSLDSGTREQYF.

This chain uses TRBV28 with TRBJ1-5; TRBD1 is a possible D gene (6 bases). The CDR3 is 14 residues long. The V gene's germline CDR1 is MDHEN and CDR2 SYDVKM. Trimming took off 6 bases at V and 0 bases at J, with 9 bases between the two ends. In DNA, the CDR3 is TGTGCCAGCAGGCGGACAGTTAGCAATCAGCCCCAGCATTTT. This translates into CASRRTVSNQPQHF.

The chain has TRBV5-4 and TRBJ2-1, with TRBD2 matching over 13 bases. Germline assignment: CDR1 SGHNT and CDR2 YYREEE (reference sequence). The CDR3 runs 20 residues. Losses at the gene ends were 1 base for V and 8 bases for J; bases not matched to a gene: 18. CDR3 in amino acids: CASSLPMLTSGRIIWDEQFF. The CDR3, as DNA: TGTGCCAGCAGCTTGCCAATGTTGACTAGCGGGAGGATCATTTGGGATGAGCAGTTCTTC. The variable domain in full, with the rest retrieved from reference TRBV5-4 and TRBJ2-1, is ETGVTQSPTHLIKTRGQQVTLRCSSQSGHNTVSWYQQALGQGPQFIFQYYREEENGRGNFPPRFSGLQFPNYSSELNVNALELDDSALYLCASSLPMLTSGRIIWDEQFFGPGTRLTVL.

The rearrangement joins TRBV29-1 to TRBJ2-2; D unresolved. V was pared by 5 bases and J by 5 bases, with 6 bases between. The CDR3 has 11 residues. CDR1 and CDR2 from the germline V gene are SQVTM and ANQGSEA. CDR3 in amino acids: CSVQRTGELFF. The CDR3 nucleotides read TGCAGCGTTCAACGGACCGGGGAGCTGTTTTTT.

V gene TRBV3-1 (or the pseudogene TRBV3-2) combines with J gene TRBJ1-2; D call uncertain. Germline V lookup: CDR1 LGHDT, CDR2 YNNKEL (reference sequence). Trimming shortened V by 0 bases and J by 2 bases, and 7 bases separated the two germline ends. The CDR3 runs to 14 residues. The CDR3 DNA is TGTGCCAGCAGCCAAGATGCGACAAACTATGGCTACACCTTC. It is translated as CASSQDATNYGYTF.

As DNA, the CDR3 is TGCAGCGTTGGAGGAGGGGGCAATCAGCCCCAGCATTTT. It encodes CSVGGGGNQPQHF. The chain couples TRBV29-1 to TRBJ1-5; TRBD1 might be the D (5 bases). This CDR3 is 13 amino acids long. V lost 4 bases to trimming and J lost 2 bases, with 9 bases between them. Germline CDR1 reads SQVTM; CDR2 reads ANQGSEA. The full variable domain, its missing parts supplied by reference TRBV29-1 and TRBJ1-5, is SAVISQKPSRDICQRGTSLTIQCQVDSQVTMMFWYRQQPGQSLTLIATANQGSEATYESGFVIDKFPISRPNLTFSTLTVSNMSPEDSSIYLCSVGGGGNQPQHFGDGTRLSIL.

V and J are TRBV2 and TRBJ1-1, with 8 bases fitting TRBD1. The CDR3 loop spans 14 amino acids. V trimming: 3 bases; J trimming: 4 bases; junction bases outside the gene matches: 4. Per germline, CDR1 SNHLY and CDR2 FYNNEI. CDR3 protein: CASSERQGSTEAFF. The DNA of the CDR3 is TGTGCCAGCAGTGAGAGACAGGGGAGCACTGAAGCTTTCTTT.

The V gene is TRBV9, the J gene TRBJ1-2, with 9 bases fitting TRBD1. Germline V gene lookup returns CDR1 SGDLS and CDR2 YYNGEE. Trimming removed 4 bases from V and 5 bases from J; junction bases left unmatched: 3. The CDR3 sequence is 13 residues long. CDR3 nucleotide sequence: TGTGCCAGCAGCTCGGGACAGGGTTATGGCTACACCTTC. It yields the protein CASSSGQGYGYTF.

The V call is TRBV7-2, the J call TRBJ2-7; 7 bases match TRBD2. The V gene's germline CDR1 is SGHTA and CDR2 FQGNSA. V shed 1 base, J shed 5 bases, and the junction held 5 bases outside the gene matches. The CDR3 is made up of 14 amino acids. CDR3 residues: CASSLGGGPDEQYF. The CDR3 DNA reads as TGTGCCAGCAGCTTAGGGGGAGGGCCGGACGAGCAGTACTTC.

This chain joins TRBV6-5 and TRBJ1-1; tentative D call: TRBD1 (6 bases). V was shortened by 9 bases and J by 0 bases, with 8 bases between the two germline ends. Germline CDR1 is MNHEY and CDR2 is SVGAGI. The CDR3 spans 12 residues. The CDR3 DNA is TGTGCCAGTGGGGGCTTGAACACTGAAGCTTTCTTT. Translated: CASGGLNTEAFF.

The chain uses TRBV19 and TRBJ2-3, with D tentatively TRBD2 (6 bases). The V and J ends lost 10 bases and 2 bases respectively, with 16 bases between them. In germline, CDR1 is LNHDA, CDR2 SQIVND (reference sequence). The CDR3 is 14 amino acids. CDR3 sequence: CATNDGGYTDTQYF. The CDR3 nucleotides read TGTGCCACTAACGACGGGGGATACACAGATACGCAGTATTTT.

This clone has just a few counts. The J gene is TRBJ2-2, the V gene TRBV6-5; D unclear. In germline, CDR1 is MNHEY, CDR2 SVGAGI. The CDR3 sequence is 13 residues long. Trimming left V 6 bases short and J 4 bases short, with 9 bases between. This CDR3 reads CASRLYSTGELFF. In nucleotides, the CDR3 is TGTGCCAGCAGGCTATACAGCACCGGGGAGCTGTTTTTT.

J is TRBJ2-2 and V is TRBV30; TRBD2 matches at 16 bases. With V trimmed by 1 base and J by 7 bases, 6 bases remained unmatched. Germline V gene lookup returns CDR1 GTSNPN and CDR2 SVGIG (reference sequence). The CDR3 has 17 residues. CDR3 residues: CAWSAGLAGGLSGELFF. Here the CDR3 DNA reads TGTGCCTGGAGTGCGGGACTAGCGGGAGGGCTGAGCGGGGAGCTGTTTTTT.